These T cell receptor beta chains were read from a single sample in a study of T cells in Graves' hyperthyroidism and ophthalmopathy. TCRdb re-analysed the multiplex PCR reads in MiXCR, keeping a single row per CDR3 protein. Among around 580,000 distinct CDR3 sequences listed, about a sixth were seen once. The sample taken for sequencing was blood. The origin of the receptors is a young woman with Graves' hyperthyroidism. The CDR3 runs from the conserved cysteine through the conserved F or W. D genes are given only for firm matches. Clone size is shown for a subset of rows, as once, few, many or a class of expanded clone.

clone_size: many; v_call: TRBV12-3/TRBV12-4; j_call: TRBJ1-1; d_call: TRBD1; cdr3_aa: CASSLLRQGITEAFF; cdr3_nt: TGTGCCAGCAGTTTACTTCGACAGGGAATCACTGAAGCTTTCTTT
clone_size: few; v_call: TRBV10-2; j_call: TRBJ2-3; d_call: .; cdr3_aa: CASTQLANTDTQYF; cdr3_nt: TGCGCCAGCACGCAACTAGCCAACACAGATACGCAGTATTTT
clone_size: .; v_call: TRBV20-1; j_call: TRBJ1-5; d_call: .; cdr3_aa: CSFAAAMEGDTQHF; cdr3_nt: TGCAGTTTCGCTGCCGCCATGGAGGGAGATACGCAGCATTTT
clone_size: .; v_call: TRBV20-1; j_call: TRBJ2-4; d_call: .; cdr3_aa: CSATRDGGMKNIQYF; cdr3_nt: TGCAGTGCTACCCGAGACGGGGGAATGAAAAACATTCAGTACTTC
clone_size: many; v_call: TRBV3-1; j_call: TRBJ1-1; d_call: .; cdr3_aa: CASSLRRGYAEAFF; cdr3_nt: TGTGCCAGCAGCCTACGGAGGGGATACGCTGAAGCTTTCTTT
clone_size: few; v_call: TRBV18; j_call: TRBJ2-2; d_call: TRBD1; cdr3_aa: CASSITGTANTGELFF; cdr3_nt: TGTGCCAGCTCAATAACCGGGACAGCGAACACCGGGGAGCTGTTTTTT
clone_size: .; v_call: TRBV5-1; j_call: TRBJ1-1; d_call: .; cdr3_aa: CASSAWTAEGHTEAFF; cdr3_nt: TGCGCCAGCAGCGCATGGACAGCGGAGGGGCACACTGAAGCTTTCTTT
clone_size: many; v_call: TRBV5-4; j_call: TRBJ2-7; d_call: .; cdr3_aa: CASSSPGVLREQYF; cdr3_nt: TGTGCCAGCAGCAGTCCAGGGGTGTTAAGGGAGCAGTACTTC
clone_size: once; v_call: TRBV6-2/TRBV6-3; j_call: TRBJ2-2; d_call: .; cdr3_aa: CASSQRTVGRSTGELFF; cdr3_nt: TGTGCCAGCAGTCAGAGGACAGTAGGGCGTAGCACCGGGGAGCTGTTTTTT
clone_size: many; v_call: TRBV3-1; j_call: TRBJ1-1; d_call: .; cdr3_aa: CASSQRWDGTEAFF; cdr3_nt: TGTGCCAGCAGCCAACGATGGGACGGCACTGAAGCTTTCTTT
clone_size: many; v_call: TRBV19; j_call: TRBJ2-7; d_call: TRBD2; cdr3_aa: CASSPGLAGVRYEQYF; cdr3_nt: TGTGCCAGTAGTCCGGGACTAGCGGGGGTCCGCTACGAGCAGTACTTC
clone_size: many; v_call: TRBV6-1; j_call: TRBJ2-1; d_call: TRBD2; cdr3_aa: CASSGDLAGGSRYNEQFF; cdr3_nt: TGTGCCAGCAGCGGGGACCTAGCGGGAGGGTCTCGCTACAATGAGCAGTTCTTC
clone_size: .; v_call: TRBV5-1; j_call: TRBJ2-7; d_call: .; cdr3_aa: CASSGVWGRDEQYF; cdr3_nt: TGCGCCAGCAGCGGGGTTTGGGGTCGGGACGAGCAGTACTTC
clone_size: .; v_call: TRBV3-1; j_call: TRBJ2-1; d_call: TRBD2; cdr3_aa: CASSPPGLAGANEQFF; cdr3_nt: TGTGCCAGCAGCCCACCGGGACTAGCGGGAGCCAATGAGCAGTTCTTC
clone_size: .; v_call: TRBV12-3/TRBV12-4; j_call: TRBJ1-2; d_call: .; cdr3_aa: CASREGNYGCTF; cdr3_nt: TGTGCCAGCAGGGAGGGCAACTATGGCTGCACCTTC
clone_size: many; v_call: TRBV6-1; j_call: TRBJ1-2; d_call: TRBD1; cdr3_aa: CASSEWDRTVYGYTF; cdr3_nt: TGTGCCAGCAGTGAATGGGACAGGACTGTCTATGGCTACACCTTC
clone_size: few; v_call: TRBV5-1; j_call: TRBJ2-7; d_call: .; cdr3_aa: CASSSGVGGRDEQYF; cdr3_nt: TGCGCCAGCAGCTCGGGCGTCGGGGGTCGGGACGAGCAGTACTTC
clone_size: many; v_call: TRBV12-3/TRBV12-4; j_call: TRBJ2-2; d_call: TRBD2; cdr3_aa: CASSSLAGVGTGELFF; cdr3_nt: TGTGCCAGCAGTTCGCTAGCGGGAGTAGGGACCGGGGAGCTGTTTTTT
clone_size: few; v_call: TRBV19; j_call: TRBJ1-5; d_call: TRBD1; cdr3_aa: CASSPRDRRTQPQHF; cdr3_nt: TGTGCCAGTAGTCCTCGGGACAGACGGACTCAGCCCCAGCATTTT
clone_size: .; v_call: TRBV18; j_call: TRBJ2-7; d_call: TRBD2; cdr3_aa: CASSPLFGLADNYEQYF; cdr3_nt: TGTGCCAGCTCACCACTTTTTGGACTAGCGGACAACTACGAGCAGTACTTC
clone_size: few; v_call: TRBV27; j_call: TRBJ1-2; d_call: .; cdr3_aa: CASRAFGQAYGYTF; cdr3_nt: TGTGCCAGCAGGGCTTTTGGGCAGGCCTATGGCTACACCTTC
clone_size: many; v_call: TRBV5-8; j_call: TRBJ2-5; d_call: TRBD2; cdr3_aa: CASSVGSGGQETQYF; cdr3_nt: TGTGCCAGCAGCGTCGGTAGCGGGGGCCAAGAGACCCAGTACTTC
clone_size: many; v_call: TRBV2; j_call: TRBJ1-1; d_call: .; cdr3_aa: CASTGLTEAFF; cdr3_nt: TGTGCCAGCACCGGCCTCACTGAAGCTTTCTTT
clone_size: few; v_call: TRBV24-1; j_call: TRBJ2-1; d_call: .; cdr3_aa: CATSDGVGGNEQFF; cdr3_nt: TGTGCCACCAGTGATGGGGTAGGTGGGAATGAGCAGTTCTTC
clone_size: .; v_call: TRBV12-3/TRBV12-4; j_call: TRBJ2-7; d_call: .; cdr3_aa: CASRPGPSYEQYF; cdr3_nt: TGTGCCAGCAGACCGGGACCTAGCTACGAGCAGTACTTC
clone_size: .; v_call: TRBV6-1; j_call: TRBJ2-5; d_call: TRBD2; cdr3_aa: CASSKGLAGPTLGETQYF; cdr3_nt: TGTGCCAGCAGCAAGGGACTAGCGGGGCCCACCCTAGGGGAGACCCAGTACTTC
clone_size: .; v_call: TRBV13; j_call: TRBJ2-1; d_call: .; cdr3_aa: CASSSHDEQFF; cdr3_nt: TGTGCCAGCAGCTCTCACGATGAGCAGTTCTTC
clone_size: many; v_call: TRBV7-9; j_call: TRBJ2-1; d_call: .; cdr3_aa: CASSPRDFGSYNEQFF; cdr3_nt: TGTGCCAGCAGCCCCCGGGACTTTGGGTCCTACAATGAGCAGTTCTTC
clone_size: .; v_call: TRBV5-1; j_call: TRBJ2-3; d_call: .; cdr3_aa: CASSRPGETDTQYF; cdr3_nt: TGCGCCAGCAGCAGACCGGGAGAAACAGATACGCAGTATTTT
clone_size: few; v_call: TRBV13; j_call: TRBJ2-1; d_call: TRBD1; cdr3_aa: CASSLGPRTGHYNEQFF; cdr3_nt: TGTGCCAGCAGCTTAGGCCCCAGGACAGGGCACTACAATGAGCAGTTCTTC
clone_size: .; v_call: TRBV2; j_call: TRBJ2-1; d_call: .; cdr3_aa: CASSVPGYWLEQFF; cdr3_nt: TGTGCCAGCAGTGTACCCGGCTACTGGTTGGAGCAGTTCTTC